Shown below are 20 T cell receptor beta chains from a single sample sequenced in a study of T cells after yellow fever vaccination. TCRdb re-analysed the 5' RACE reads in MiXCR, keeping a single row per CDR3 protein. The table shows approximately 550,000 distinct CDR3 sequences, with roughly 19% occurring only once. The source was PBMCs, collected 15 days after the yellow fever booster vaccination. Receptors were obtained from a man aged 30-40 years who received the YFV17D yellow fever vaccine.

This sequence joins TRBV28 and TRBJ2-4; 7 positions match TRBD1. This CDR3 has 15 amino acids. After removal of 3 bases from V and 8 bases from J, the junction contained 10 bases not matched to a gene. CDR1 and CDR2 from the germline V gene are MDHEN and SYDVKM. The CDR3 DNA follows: TGTGCCAGCAGTTTCCGACAGGGCCCCCAGGACATTCAGTACTTC. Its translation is CASSFRQGPQDIQYF. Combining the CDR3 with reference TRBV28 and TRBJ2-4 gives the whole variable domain DVKVTQSSRYLVKRTGEKVFLECVQDMDHENMFWYRQDPGLGLRLIYFSYDVKMKEKGDIPEGYSVSREKKERFSLILESASTNQTSMYLCASSFRQGPQDIQYFGAGTRLSVL.

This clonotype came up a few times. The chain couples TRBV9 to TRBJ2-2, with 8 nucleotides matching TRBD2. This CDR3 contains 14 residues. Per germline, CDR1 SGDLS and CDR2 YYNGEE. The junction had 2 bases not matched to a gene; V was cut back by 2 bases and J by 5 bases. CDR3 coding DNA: TGTGCCAGCAGCGTTAGCGGGGCAACCGGGGAGCTGTTTTTT. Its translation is CASSVSGATGELFF.

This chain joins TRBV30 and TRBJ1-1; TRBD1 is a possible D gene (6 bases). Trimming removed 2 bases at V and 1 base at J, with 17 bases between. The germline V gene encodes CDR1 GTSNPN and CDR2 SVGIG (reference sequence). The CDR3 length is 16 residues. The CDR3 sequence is CAWSNSRTAGNTEAFF. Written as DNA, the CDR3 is TGTGCCTGGAGTAACTCTCGGACAGCGGGGAACACTGAAGCTTTCTTT.

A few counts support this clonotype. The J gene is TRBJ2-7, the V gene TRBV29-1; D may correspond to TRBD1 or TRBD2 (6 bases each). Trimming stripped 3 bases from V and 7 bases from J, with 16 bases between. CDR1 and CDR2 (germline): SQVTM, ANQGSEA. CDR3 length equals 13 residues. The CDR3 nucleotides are TGCAGCGTTGAGGGGGGCGGTTCAATTGAGCAGTACTTC. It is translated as CSVEGGGSIEQYF.

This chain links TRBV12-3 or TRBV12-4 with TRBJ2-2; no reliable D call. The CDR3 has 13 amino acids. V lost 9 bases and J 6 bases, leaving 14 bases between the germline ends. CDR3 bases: TGTGCCAGTCAGACTGTCGGGCCCGGGGAGCTGTTTTTT. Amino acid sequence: CASQTVGPGELFF.

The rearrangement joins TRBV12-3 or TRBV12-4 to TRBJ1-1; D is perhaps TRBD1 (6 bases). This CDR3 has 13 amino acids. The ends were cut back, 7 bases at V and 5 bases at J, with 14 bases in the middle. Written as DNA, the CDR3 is TGTGCCAGCACGCAGGGGTGGTGGACTGAAGCTTTCTTT. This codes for CASTQGWWTEAFF.

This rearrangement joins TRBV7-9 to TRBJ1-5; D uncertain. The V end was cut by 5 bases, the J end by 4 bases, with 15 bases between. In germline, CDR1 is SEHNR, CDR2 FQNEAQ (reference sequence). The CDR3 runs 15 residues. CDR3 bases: TGTGCCAGCAGCAGCGGGGTGTTGGGGAATCAGCCCCAGCATTTT. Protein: CASSSGVLGNQPQHF.

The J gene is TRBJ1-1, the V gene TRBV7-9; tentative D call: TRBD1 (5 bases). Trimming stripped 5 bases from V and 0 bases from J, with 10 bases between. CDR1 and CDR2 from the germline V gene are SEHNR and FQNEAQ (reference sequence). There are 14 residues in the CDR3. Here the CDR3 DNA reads TGTGCCAGCAGCGCCCGAGGGGTGAACACTGAAGCTTTCTTT. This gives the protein CASSARGVNTEAFF.

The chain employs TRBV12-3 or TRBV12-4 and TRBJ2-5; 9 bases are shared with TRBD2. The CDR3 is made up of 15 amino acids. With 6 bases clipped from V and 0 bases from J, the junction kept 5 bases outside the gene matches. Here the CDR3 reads CASRGLAGDQETQYF. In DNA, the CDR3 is TGTGCCAGCAGGGGACTAGCCGGGGACCAAGAGACCCAGTACTTC.

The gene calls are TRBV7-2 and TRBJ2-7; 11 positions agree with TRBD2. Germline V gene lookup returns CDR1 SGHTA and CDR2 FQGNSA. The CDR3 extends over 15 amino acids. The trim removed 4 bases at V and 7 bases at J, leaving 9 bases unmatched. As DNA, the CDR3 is TGTGCCAGCAGCTCCCATAGCGGGAGGGCTCATGAGCAGTACTTC. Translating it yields CASSSHSGRAHEQYF.

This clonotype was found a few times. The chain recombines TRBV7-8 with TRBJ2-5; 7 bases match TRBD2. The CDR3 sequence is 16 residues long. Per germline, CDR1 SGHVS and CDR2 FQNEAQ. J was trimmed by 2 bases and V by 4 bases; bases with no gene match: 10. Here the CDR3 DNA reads TGTGCCAGCAGCTCCCTTGGACTAGAGGGGCAAGAGACCCAGTACTTC. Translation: CASSSLGLEGQETQYF.

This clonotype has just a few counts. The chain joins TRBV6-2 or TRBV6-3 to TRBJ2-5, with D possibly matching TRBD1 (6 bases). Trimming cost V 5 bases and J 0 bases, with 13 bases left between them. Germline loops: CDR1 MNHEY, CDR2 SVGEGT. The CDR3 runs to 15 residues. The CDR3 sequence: CASSAPRDNQETQYF. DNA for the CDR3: TGTGCCAGCAGTGCCCCCCGGGACAACCAAGAGACCCAGTACTTC.

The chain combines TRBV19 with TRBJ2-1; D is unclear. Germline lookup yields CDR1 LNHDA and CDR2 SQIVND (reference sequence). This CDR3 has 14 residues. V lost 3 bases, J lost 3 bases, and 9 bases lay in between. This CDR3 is CASSMQQRYNEQFF. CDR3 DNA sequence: TGTGCCAGTAGTATGCAACAGCGCTACAATGAGCAGTTCTTC.

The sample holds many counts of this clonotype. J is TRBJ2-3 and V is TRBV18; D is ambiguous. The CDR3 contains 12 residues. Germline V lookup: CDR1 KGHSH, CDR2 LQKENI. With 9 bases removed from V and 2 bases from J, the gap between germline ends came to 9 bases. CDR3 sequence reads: CASSRSTDTQYF. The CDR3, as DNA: TGTGCCAGTAGCCGCTCCACAGATACGCAGTATTTT.

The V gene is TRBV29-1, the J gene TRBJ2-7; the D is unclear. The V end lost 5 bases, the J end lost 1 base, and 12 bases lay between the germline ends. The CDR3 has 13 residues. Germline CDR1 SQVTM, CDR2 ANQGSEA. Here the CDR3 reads CSVRRGGSYEQYF. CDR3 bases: TGCAGCGTTCGGCGCGGTGGTTCCTACGAGCAGTACTTC.

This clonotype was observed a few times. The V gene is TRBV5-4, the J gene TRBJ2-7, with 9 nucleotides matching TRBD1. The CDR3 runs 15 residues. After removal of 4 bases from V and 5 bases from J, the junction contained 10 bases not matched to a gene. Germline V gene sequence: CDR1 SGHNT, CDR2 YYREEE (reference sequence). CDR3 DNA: TGTGCCAGCAGCCTACCGGGACAGGGTATCAACGAGCAGTACTTC. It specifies CASSLPGQGINEQYF. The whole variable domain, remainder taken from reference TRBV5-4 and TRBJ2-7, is ETGVTQSPTHLIKTRGQQVTLRCSSQSGHNTVSWYQQALGQGPQFIFQYYREEENGRGNFPPRFSGLQFPNYSSELNVNALELDDSALYLCASSLPGQGINEQYFGPGTRLTVT.

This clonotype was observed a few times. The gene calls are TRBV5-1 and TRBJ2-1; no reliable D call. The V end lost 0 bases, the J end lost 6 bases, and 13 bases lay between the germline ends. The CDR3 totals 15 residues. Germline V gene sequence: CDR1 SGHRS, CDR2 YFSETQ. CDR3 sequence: CASSLDLGTVNEQFF. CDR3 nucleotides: TGCGCCAGCAGCTTGGATCTAGGTACAGTCAATGAGCAGTTCTTC. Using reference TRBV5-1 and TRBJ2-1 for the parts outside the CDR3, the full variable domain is KAGVTQTPRYLIKTRGQQVTLSCSPISGHRSVSWYQQTPGQGLQFLFEYFSETQRNKGNFPGRFSGRQFSNSRSEMNVSTLELGDSALYLCASSLDLGTVNEQFFGPGTRLTVL.

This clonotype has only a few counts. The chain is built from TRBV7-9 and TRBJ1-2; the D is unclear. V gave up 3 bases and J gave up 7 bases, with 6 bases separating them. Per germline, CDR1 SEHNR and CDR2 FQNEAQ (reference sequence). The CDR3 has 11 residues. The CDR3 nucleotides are TGTGCCAGCAGCTTGACTGCTGGCTACACCTTC. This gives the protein CASSLTAGYTF.

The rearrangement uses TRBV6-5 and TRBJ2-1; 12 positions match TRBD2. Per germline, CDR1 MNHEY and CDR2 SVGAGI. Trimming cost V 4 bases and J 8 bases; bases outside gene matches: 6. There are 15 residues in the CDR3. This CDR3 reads CASSSLAGGPYEQFF. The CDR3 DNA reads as TGTGCCAGCAGTTCTCTAGCGGGAGGGCCGTATGAGCAGTTCTTC.

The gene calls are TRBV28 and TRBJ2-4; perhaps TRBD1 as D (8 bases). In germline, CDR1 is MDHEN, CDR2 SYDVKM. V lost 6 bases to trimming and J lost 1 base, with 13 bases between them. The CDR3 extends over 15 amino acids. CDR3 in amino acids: CASRKQGGAKNIQYF. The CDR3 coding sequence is TGTGCCAGCAGAAAACAGGGGGGGGCCAAAAACATTCAGTACTTC.